A single sample gave rise to the 5 T cell receptor beta chains below, sequenced in a study of T cell changes during pregnancy in multiple sclerosis. Clones were sequenced by immunoSEQ multiplex PCR, and TCRdb holds only the in-frame ones, with some missing. The sample carries about 92,000 clones, about 94% recorded once. Sample: peripheral blood, taken in the third trimester of pregnancy. These receptors all come from a female donor with multiple sclerosis, enrolled in a pregnancy study.

This clone was detected only once. The chain carries TRBV7-9 and TRBJ1-1; possible D gene TRBD1, 6 bases. Germline CDR1 is SEHNR and CDR2 is FQNEAQ (reference sequence). CDR3 length: 15 amino acids. Trimming pared 5 bases from V and 0 bases from J, leaving 13 bases between. In nucleotides, the CDR3 is TGTGCCAGCAGCCCCCCACAGGGACTGAACACTGAAGCTTTCTTT. Translation: CASSPPQGLNTEAFF.

The rearrangement links TRBV19 to TRBJ2-7; no clear D. CDR1 is LNHDA and CDR2 is SQIVND in the germline V gene (reference sequence). Trimming cost V 4 bases and J 2 bases, with 18 bases left between them. The CDR3 is made up of 16 amino acids. CDR3 residues: CASSTPLGSSTYEQYF. As DNA, the CDR3 is TGTGCCAGTAGTACCCCCCTGGGTAGCTCCACCTACGAGCAGTACTTC.

This chain joins TRBV9 and TRBJ2-1; 9 bases agree with TRBD1. V shed 4 bases, J shed 5 bases, and the junction held 19 bases outside the gene matches. CDR3 length: 19 residues. Germline CDR1 is SGDLS and CDR2 is YYNGEE. CDR3 loop: CASSPAGGTGTGLDNEQFF. As DNA, the CDR3 is TGTGCCAGCAGCCCCGCAGGGGGAACCGGGACAGGGCTTGACAATGAGCAGTTCTTC. Together with reference TRBV9 and TRBJ2-1, the CDR3 gives the full variable domain: DSGVTQTPKHLITATGQRVTLRCSPRSGDLSVYWYQQSLDQGLQFLIQYYNGEERAKGNILERFSAQQFPDLHSELNLSSLELGDSALYFCASSPAGGTGTGLDNEQFFGPGTRLTVL.

This chain links TRBV5-4 with TRBJ1-1; D uncertain. The CDR3 is 13 amino acids. V lost 0 bases and J 6 bases, leaving 9 bases between the germline ends. The germline CDR1 and CDR2 sequences are SGHNT and YYREEE (reference sequence). CDR3 loop: CASSLVLGAEAFF. Written as DNA, the CDR3 is TGTGCCAGCAGCTTGGTTCTCGGGGCTGAAGCTTTCTTT.

The V gene is TRBV4-1, the J gene TRBJ1-2; 8 bases agree with TRBD1. The CDR3 covers 14 residues. With 4 bases clipped from V and 11 bases from J, the junction kept 12 bases outside the gene matches. The V gene's germline CDR1 is MGHRA and CDR2 YSYEKL. The CDR3 loop reads CASSPGTGPGGYTF. CDR3 nucleotide sequence: TGCGCCAGCAGCCCCGGGACAGGCCCCGGGGGTTACACCTTC.